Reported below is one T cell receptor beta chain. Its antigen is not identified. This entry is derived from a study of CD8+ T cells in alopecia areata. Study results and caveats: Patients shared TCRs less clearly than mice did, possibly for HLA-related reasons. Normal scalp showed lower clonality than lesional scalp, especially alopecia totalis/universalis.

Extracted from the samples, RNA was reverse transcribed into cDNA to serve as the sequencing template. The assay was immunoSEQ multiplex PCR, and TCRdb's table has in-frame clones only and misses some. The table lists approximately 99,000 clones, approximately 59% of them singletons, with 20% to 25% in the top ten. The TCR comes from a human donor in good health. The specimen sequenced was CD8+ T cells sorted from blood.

In nucleotides, the CDR3 is TGTGCCAGCAGCTCTCCCGCCAAAAACATTCAGTACTTC. Its translation is CASSSPAKNIQYF. The rearrangement uses TRBV7-9 and TRBJ2-4; D gene unclear. This CDR3 contains 13 residues. V gave up 4 bases and J gave up 1 base, with 5 bases separating them. Germline V lookup: CDR1 SEHNR, CDR2 FQNEAQ (reference sequence).